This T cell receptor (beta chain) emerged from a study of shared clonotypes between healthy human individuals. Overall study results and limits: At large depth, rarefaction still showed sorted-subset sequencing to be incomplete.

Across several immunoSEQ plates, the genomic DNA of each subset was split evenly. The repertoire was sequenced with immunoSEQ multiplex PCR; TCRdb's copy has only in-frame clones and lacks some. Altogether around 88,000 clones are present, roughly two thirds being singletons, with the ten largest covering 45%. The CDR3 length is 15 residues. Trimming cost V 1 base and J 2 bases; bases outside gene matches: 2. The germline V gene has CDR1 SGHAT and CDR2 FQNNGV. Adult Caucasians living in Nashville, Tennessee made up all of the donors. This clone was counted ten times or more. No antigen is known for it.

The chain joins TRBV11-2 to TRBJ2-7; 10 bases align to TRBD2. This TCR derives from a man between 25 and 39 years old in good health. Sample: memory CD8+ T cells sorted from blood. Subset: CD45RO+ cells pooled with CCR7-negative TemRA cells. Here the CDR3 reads CASSLGLAGPYEQYF. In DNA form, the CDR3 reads TGTGCCAGCAGCTTAGGACTAGCGGGTCCCTACGAGCAGTACTTC.